This TCR beta chain was identified during a study of lymphopenia after photon versus proton radiotherapy. The study, taken as a whole, reports: A bigger post-nadir fall in TCR diversity correlated inversely with survival time in deceased patients.

CDR1 SQVTM and CDR2 ANQGSEA come from the germline V gene. CDR3 size: 13 residues. V gave up 6 bases and J gave up 7 bases, with 15 bases separating them. This clone was picked up a small number of times. Its antigen is currently unknown. Measured with immunoSEQ multiplex PCR; TCRdb has only the in-frame clones, and not every one. The data show about 45,000 clones, approximately 85% seen once. Sample: peripheral blood, taken from a patient treated with photon-based radiotherapy. The TCR sequence derives from a man between 40 and 49 years old with gastric cancer. The chain links TRBV29-1 to TRBJ1-4, with D perhaps matching TRBD1 (5 bases). The CDR3 loop is CSVAIDSFEKLFF. For the CDR3, the DNA is TGCAGCGTGGCAATCGACAGTTTTGAAAAACTGTTTTTT.